These T cell receptor beta chains were read from a single sample in a study of T cells in localized non-small cell lung cancer. Assay: immunoSEQ multiplex PCR; the TCRdb copy retains only in-frame clones and omits some. The sample has 45,000 or so clones, approximately 80% seen once; the top ten hold about 15%. The starting material was peripheral blood mononuclear cells, obtained before any cancer treatment. The receptors originated from a man aged 40 to 69 with stage III lung adenocarcinoma. Each CDR3 is given with its conserved first and last residue. A D gene is named only where the DNA matches it firmly. Clone size is stated in some rows and not others, as once, few, many or a class when expanded.

- | TRBJ2-7 | - | TRBV19 | CATKDREKAYEQYF | TGTGCCACCAAAGACCGGGAGAAAGCCTACGAGCAGTACTTC
TRBD1 | TRBJ2-2 | - | TRBV9 | CASSPLIRDRGRTGELFF | TGTGCCAGCAGCCCCTTAATCCGGGACAGGGGGCGCACCGGGGAGCTGTTTTTT
TRBD2 | TRBJ2-2 | - | TRBV30 | CAFKRAGGYTGELFF | TGTGCCTTCAAACGAGCGGGGGGGTACACCGGGGAGCTGTTTTTT
- | TRBJ1-1 | - | TRBV5-6 | CASSLDRILNTEAFF | TGTGCCAGCAGCTTGGACAGGATTTTGAACACTGAAGCTTTCTTT
TRBD1 | TRBJ1-5 | - | TRBV30 | CAWTLGTGLNQPQHF | TGTGCCTGGACCTTAGGGACAGGGCTTAATCAGCCCCAGCATTTT
- | TRBJ1-6 | - | TRBV7-2 | CASSLATATNSPLHF | TGTGCCAGCAGCTTAGCGACAGCGACTAATTCACCCCTCCACTTT
- | TRBJ1-1 | - | TRBV7-9 | CASRLLGQTEAFF | TGTGCCAGCAGACTTCTCGGACAGACTGAAGCTTTCTTT
TRBD2 | TRBJ2-1 | - | TRBV11-2 | CASSFGSGGEQFF | TGTGCCAGCAGCTTCGGTAGCGGGGGGGAGCAGTTCTTC
- | TRBJ2-5 | few | TRBV10-3 | CAISEVRQETQYF | TGTGCCATCAGTGAAGTCAGGCAAGAGACCCAGTACTTC
- | TRBJ2-1 | - | TRBV2 | CASIRGYNEQFF | TGTGCCAGCATACGGGGTTACAATGAGCAGTTCTTC
- | TRBJ1-1 | - | TRBV18 | CASSPPSGPEAFF | TGTGCCAGCTCACCACCATCGGGCCCTGAAGCTTTCTTT
- | TRBJ2-3 | - | TRBV2 | CASSVFGGSTDTQYF | TGTGCCAGCAGTGTGTTCGGGGGTAGCACAGATACGCAGTATTTT
- | TRBJ1-2 | once | TRBV10-3 | CAIKESAGGVGGYTF | TGTGCCATCAAGGAATCAGCGGGTGGGGTCGGCGGCTACACCTTC
TRBD2 | TRBJ2-5 | - | TRBV18 | CASSSGLAGGETQYF | TGTGCCAGCTCAAGCGGACTAGCGGGGGGAGAGACCCAGTACTTC